This T cell receptor beta chain was retrieved from a study of identical twins. Study-wide points: Zero-insertion results could be subject to partial confounding by invariant MAIT and iNKT cells.

One entry per CDR3 protein, called by TCRdb with MiXCR from the 5' RACE reads. This table has around 1.7 million distinct CDR3 sequences, less than 35% appearing once. With regard to this clonotype: Its antigen is undetermined. A clone one base away is much larger, so this may be a read error.

V lost 3 bases to trimming and J lost 3 bases, with 9 bases between them. Germline CDR1 is LNHDA and CDR2 is SQIVND (reference sequence). This CDR3 is 13 amino acids long. The V and J genes are TRBV19 and TRBJ2-7; D may be TRBD1 (6 bases). The clonotype comes from a newborn girl in good health. The sequenced material came from cord blood. The CDR3, as DNA: TGTGCCAGTAGTATGGGACACTACTACGAGCAGTACTTC. This sequence encodes CASSMGHYYEQYF.